The clone carrying this T cell receptor beta chain was picked up many times. RNA transcripts provided the source from which TCR beta CDR3 regions were amplified. The TCR CDR3 first-round RT-PCR relied on the HTBI primer set. One entry per CDR3 protein results from TCRdb running MiXCR on the multiplex PCR reads. The data hold around 600,000 distinct CDR3 sequences, with approximately 15% observed a single time. The CDR3 totals 13 residues. Germline CDR1 is SGHVS and CDR2 is FQNEAQ. Between the trimmed V and J ends, which lost 8 bases and 4 bases, there was a span of 12 bases. This entry is derived from a study of T cells in Graves' hyperthyroidism and ophthalmopathy. Study-wide context: It was at initial diagnosis, before any treatment, that peripheral blood was collected.

Subjects with ophthalmopathy showed a Clinical Activity Score no lower than 3, a NOSPECS grade no lower than 4, and a duration shorter than 3 months. On the basis of clinical symptoms, serum thyroxine and TRAb, thyroid ultrasound and orbital computed tomography, diagnoses were made. The gene calls are TRBV7-8 and TRBJ2-1; D call uncertain. Sequences were obtained from blood. The clonotype comes from a woman between 18 and 29 years old with Graves' ophthalmopathy. For the CDR3, the DNA is TGTGCCAGCGGGTTGGAAGGTTACAATGAGCAGTTCTTC. This gives the protein CASGLEGYNEQFF.